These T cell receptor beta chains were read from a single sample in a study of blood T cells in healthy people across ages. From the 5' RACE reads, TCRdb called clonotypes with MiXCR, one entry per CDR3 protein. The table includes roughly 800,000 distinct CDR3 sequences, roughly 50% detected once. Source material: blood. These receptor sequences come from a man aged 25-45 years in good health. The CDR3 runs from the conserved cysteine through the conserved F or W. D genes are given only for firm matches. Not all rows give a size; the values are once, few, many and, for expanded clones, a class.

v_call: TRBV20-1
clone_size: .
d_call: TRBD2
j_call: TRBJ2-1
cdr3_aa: CSARGPTSGADNEQFF
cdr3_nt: TGCAGTGCTAGAGGCCCGACTAGCGGGGCTGACAATGAGCAGTTCTTC

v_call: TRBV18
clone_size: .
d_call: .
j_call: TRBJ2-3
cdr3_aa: CASSPELVQPLLDTQYF
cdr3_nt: TGTGCCAGCTCACCGGAACTAGTACAGCCCTTGTTAGATACGCAGTATTTT

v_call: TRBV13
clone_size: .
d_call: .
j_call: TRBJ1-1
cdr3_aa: CASSLGGPGLYTEAFF
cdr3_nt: TGTGCCAGCAGCTTAGGTGGGCCAGGCCTTTACACTGAAGCTTTCTTT

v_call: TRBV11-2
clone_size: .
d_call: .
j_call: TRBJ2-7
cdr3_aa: CASSLDKAQYYEQYF
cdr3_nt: TGTGCCAGCAGCTTAGATAAGGCCCAGTACTACGAGCAGTACTTC

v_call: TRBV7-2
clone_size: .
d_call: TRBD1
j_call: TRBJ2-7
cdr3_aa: CASSRQGQLYYEQYF
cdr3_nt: TGTGCCAGCAGCCGACAGGGCCAACTCTACTACGAGCAGTACTTC

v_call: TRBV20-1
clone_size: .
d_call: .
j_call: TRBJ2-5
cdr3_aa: CSATQNGETQYF
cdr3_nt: TGCAGTGCCACCCAAAATGGGGAGACCCAGTACTTC

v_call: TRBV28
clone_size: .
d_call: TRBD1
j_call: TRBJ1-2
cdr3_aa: CASSSQGNSVYGYTF
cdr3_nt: TGTGCCAGCAGTTCACAGGGGAATAGCGTCTATGGCTACACCTTC

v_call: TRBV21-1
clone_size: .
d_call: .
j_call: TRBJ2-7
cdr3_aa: CASSKYKTYEQYF
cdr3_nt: TGTGCCAGCAGCAAATATAAGACCTACGAGCAGTACTTC

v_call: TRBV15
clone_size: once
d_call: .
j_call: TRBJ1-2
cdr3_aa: CATSGSYYGYTF
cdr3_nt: TGTGCCACCAGCGGGTCTTACTATGGCTACACCTTC

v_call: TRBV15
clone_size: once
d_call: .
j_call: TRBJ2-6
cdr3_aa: CATSRDLSSDYGANVLTF
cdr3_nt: TGTGCCACCAGCAGAGATCTTAGTAGCGACTACGGGGCCAACGTCCTGACTTTC

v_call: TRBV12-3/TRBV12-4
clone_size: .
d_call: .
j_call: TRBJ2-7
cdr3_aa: CASSLDAQGRQYF
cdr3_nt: TGTGCCAGCAGTTTAGACGCCCAGGGACGGCAGTACTTC

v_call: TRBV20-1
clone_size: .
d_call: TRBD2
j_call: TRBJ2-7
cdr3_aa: CSARRAGGPPNEQYF
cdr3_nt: TGCAGTGCTAGGAGAGCGGGAGGGCCTCCCAACGAGCAGTACTTC

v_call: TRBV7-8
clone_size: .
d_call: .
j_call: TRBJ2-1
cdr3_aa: CASSSGLLLGNEQFF
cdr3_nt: TGTGCCAGCAGCTCGGGCCTCCTCCTGGGCAATGAGCAGTTCTTC

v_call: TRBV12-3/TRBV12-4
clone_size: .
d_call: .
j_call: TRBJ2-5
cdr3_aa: CASSPQGGLETQYF
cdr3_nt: TGTGCCAGCAGTCCCCAAGGGGGGCTAGAGACCCAGTACTTC

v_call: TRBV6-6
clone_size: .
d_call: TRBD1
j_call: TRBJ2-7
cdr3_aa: CASSQLGTGYEQYF
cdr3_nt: TGTGCCAGCAGTCAGCTCGGGACAGGTTACGAGCAGTACTTC

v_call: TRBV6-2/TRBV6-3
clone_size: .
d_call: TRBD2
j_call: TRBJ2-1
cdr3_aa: CASRGLALNEQFF
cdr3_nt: TGTGCCAGCAGAGGACTAGCGCTGAATGAGCAGTTCTTC

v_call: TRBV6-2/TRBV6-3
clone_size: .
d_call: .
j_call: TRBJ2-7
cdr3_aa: CASSYWLGYSFYEQYF
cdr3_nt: TGTGCCAGCAGTTACTGGCTAGGCTACTCCTTCTACGAGCAGTACTTC

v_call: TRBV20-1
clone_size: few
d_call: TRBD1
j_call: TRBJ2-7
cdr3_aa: CSAGLRDSHFYEQYF
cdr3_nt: TGCAGTGCTGGGCTTAGGGACAGCCATTTCTACGAGCAGTACTTC

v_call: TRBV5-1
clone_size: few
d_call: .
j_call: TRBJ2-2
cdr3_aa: CASSLLGPGELFF
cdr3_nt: TGCGCCAGCAGCTTGTTGGGGCCCGGGGAGCTGTTTTTT

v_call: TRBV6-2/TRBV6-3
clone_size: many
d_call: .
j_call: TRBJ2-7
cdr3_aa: CASSYPSYEQYF
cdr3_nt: TGTGCCAGCAGTTACCCCTCCTACGAGCAGTACTTC

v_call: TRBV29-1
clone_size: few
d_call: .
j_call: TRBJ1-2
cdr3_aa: CSVEDPGHGYTF
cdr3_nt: TGCAGCGTTGAAGATCCGGGGCATGGCTACACCTTC

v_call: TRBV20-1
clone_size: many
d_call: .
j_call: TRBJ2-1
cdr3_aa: CSANFYEQFF
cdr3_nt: TGCAGTGCTAACTTCTATGAGCAGTTCTTC

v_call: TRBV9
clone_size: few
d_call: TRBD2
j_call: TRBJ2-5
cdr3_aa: CASSPGLAGGRETQYF
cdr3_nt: TGTGCCAGCAGCCCCGGACTAGCGGGAGGACGAGAGACCCAGTACTTC

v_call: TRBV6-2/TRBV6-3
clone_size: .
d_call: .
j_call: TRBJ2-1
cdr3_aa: CASSQATQGHEQFF
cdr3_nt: TGTGCCAGCAGCCAAGCGACTCAGGGCCATGAGCAGTTCTTC

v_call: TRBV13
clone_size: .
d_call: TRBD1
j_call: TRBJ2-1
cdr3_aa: CASSSSIWDRDNEQFF
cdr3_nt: TGTGCCAGCAGCTCTAGTATCTGGGACAGAGACAATGAGCAGTTCTTC